The 19 T cell receptor beta chains reported below all come from one sample, sequenced in a study of immune heterogeneity within non-small cell lung tumors. Amplification of TCR beta CDR3 was performed by multiplex PCR with 32 V and 13 J primers. Each CDR3 protein gets one entry after TCRdb re-called the multiplex PCR reads with MiXCR. Among approximately 4,300 distinct CDR3 sequences listed, under 30% were seen once. Bulk tumor genomic DNA, about 570 ng per sample, was the template. Surgeons took several biopsies per primary tumor, spaced far apart, during surgery. Undergoing curative surgery were patients whose non-small cell lung cancer was untreated and newly diagnosed. Sequenced input: lung tumor tissue. These receptors all stem from a man between 50 and 59 years old with non-small cell lung cancer.

Sample share makes this clonotype medium-sized (0.01 to 0.1%). This chain links TRBV7-9 with TRBJ1-3; D gene unclear. The CDR3 length is 13 residues. Germline CDR1 reads SEHNR; CDR2 reads FQNEAQ (reference sequence). The V end lost 2 bases, the J end lost 4 bases, and 6 bases lay between the germline ends. The CDR3 DNA follows: TGTGCCAGCAGCTTAAACAGCGGAAACACCATATATTTT. Translation: CASSLNSGNTIYF.

This clonotype is judged medium-sized. The rearrangement uses TRBV2 and TRBJ2-5; 9 nucleotides agree with TRBD2. The germline gives CDR1 SNHLY, CDR2 FYNNEI. Trimming took 6 bases from V and 2 from J; bases not matched to a gene: 7. The CDR3 consists of 15 residues. This CDR3 is CASRTAGGGQETQYF. In DNA form, the CDR3 reads TGTGCCAGCAGAACAGCGGGGGGTGGTCAAGAGACCCAGTACTTC.

About this clonotype itself: This may be a read error: a much more frequent sequence differs by one nucleotide. This chain connects TRBV7-3 to TRBJ2-3; possibly TRBD1 for D (6 bases). The CDR3 is made up of 14 amino acids. V was pared by 8 bases and J by 6 bases, with 18 bases between. CDR1 SGHTA and CDR2 FQGTGA come from the germline V gene. The CDR3: CASGAQTGSDTQYF. The CDR3 DNA reads TGTGCCAGCGGCGCTCAGACAGGTTCGGATACGCAGTATTTT.

As to this clonotype: One base away lies a much larger clone, so this may be a sequencing read error. The rearrangement joins TRBV14 to TRBJ1-6, with D possibly TRBD1 on 6 matching bases. This CDR3 comprises 13 residues. Germline V lookup: CDR1 SGHDN, CDR2 FVKESK. CDR3 sequence (DNA): TGTGCCAGCAGCCGCCAACAGGGTCCACCCATCCACTTT. Translation gives CASSRQQGPPIHF.

This clonotype rates as medium-sized. The chain links TRBV6-2 or TRBV6-3 to TRBJ2-3, with D tentatively TRBD1 (6 bases). The CDR3 is made up of 15 amino acids. Germline V gene lookup returns CDR1 MNHEY and CDR2 SVGEGT. V was cut by 10 bases and J by 6 bases, with 23 bases left in between. The DNA of the CDR3 is TGTGCCACGAGGGAAGAGGGGGTTAAATATGATACGCAGTATTTT. It codes for CATREEGVKYDTQYF.

By share, this clonotype counts as medium-sized (0.01 to 0.1%). V usage is TRBV7-8 and J usage is TRBJ2-1, with 11 bases that match TRBD2. Germline lookup yields CDR1 SGHVS and CDR2 FQNEAQ. The CDR3 is 18 amino acids. V dropped 3 bases and J dropped 3; count of bases not matched to a gene: 10. This CDR3 is CASSFPSLAGDLYNEQFF. The CDR3 DNA is TGTGCCAGCAGCTTCCCCTCACTAGCGGGGGACCTCTACAATGAGCAGTTCTTC.

Notes on this clonotype: This likely comes from a read error, as the CDR3 has no conserved phenylalanine or tryptophan at its end. The CDR3 nucleotides read TGTGCCAGTAGTATGGGACAGGGGGCGAGGAACACTAAAGCTTTCCTT. Protein: CASSMGQGARNTKAFL. The chain employs TRBV19 and TRBJ1-1; 12 bases match TRBD1. Looked up from germline, CDR1 is LNHDA and CDR2 is SQIVND (reference sequence). This CDR3 has 16 residues.

By share of the sample, this clonotype is medium-sized (0.01 to 0.1%). The chain has TRBV10-3 and TRBJ1-5, with D unresolved. The CDR3 runs 12 residues. Per germline, CDR1 ENHRY and CDR2 SYGVKD. The V and J ends lost 2 bases and 6 bases respectively, with 5 bases between them. The CDR3 DNA sequence: TGTGCCATCAGTGAGGGGATTCAGCCCCAGCATTTT. Protein product: CAISEGIQPQHF.

This clonotype ranks as medium-sized (0.01 to 0.1%). The genes are TRBV5-1 and TRBJ2-7; 13 nucleotides line up with TRBD2. Germline V gene lookup returns CDR1 SGHRS and CDR2 YFSETQ. After removal of 0 bases from V and 11 bases from J, the junction contained 5 bases not matched to a gene. This CDR3 has 14 residues. In DNA, the CDR3 is TGCGCCAGCAGCTTGGAGACTAGCGGGAGGAGGGAGTACTTC. It is translated as CASSLETSGRREYF. The variable domain in full, with the rest retrieved from reference TRBV5-1 and TRBJ2-7, is KAGVTQTPRYLIKTRGQQVTLSCSPISGHRSVSWYQQTPGQGLQFLFEYFSETQRNKGNFPGRFSGRQFSNSRSEMNVSTLELGDSALYLCASSLETSGRREYFGPGTRLTVT.

This clonotype is labeled medium-sized (0.01 to 0.1%). V usage is TRBV28 and J usage is TRBJ2-4; D perhaps matches TRBD1 (6 bases). The germline V gene has CDR1 MDHEN and CDR2 SYDVKM. The length of the CDR3 is 13 residues. Trimming pared 2 bases from V and 8 bases from J, leaving 10 bases between. The CDR3: CASSLTGLYIQYF. The CDR3 nucleotides are TGTGCCAGCAGTTTAACAGGGTTATACATTCAGTACTTC.

Within the sample, this clonotype is medium-sized. The chain uses TRBV12-3 or TRBV12-4 and TRBJ1-5; no reliable D call. The germline V and J ends were trimmed by 6 bases and 3 bases, with 9 bases remaining between them. The CDR3 sequence is 13 residues long. The CDR3 nucleotides read TGTGCCAGCAGCCAAGGGTACAATCAGCCCCAGCATTTT. Protein: CASSQGYNQPQHF.

In the case of this clonotype: A much larger clone sits a single nucleotide away, making a read error possible. The gene calls are TRBV7-2 and TRBJ2-1; 7 nucleotides align to TRBD2. The junction had 13 bases not matched to a gene; V was cut back by 2 bases and J by 3 bases. The germline CDR1 and CDR2 sequences are SGHTA and FQGNSA. CDR3 length: 18 residues. This CDR3 is CASSLLVASGSYYNEQFF. For the CDR3, the DNA is TGTGCCAGCAGCTTATTGGTGGCTAGCGGTAGTTACTACAATGAGCAGTTCTTC.

Sample share makes this clonotype medium-sized (0.01 to 0.1%). The chain links TRBV20-1 to TRBJ2-7, with 11 bases that match TRBD2. J was trimmed by 4 bases and V by 0 bases; bases with no gene match: 5. The germline gives CDR1 DFQATT, CDR2 SNEGSKA (reference sequence). The CDR3 extends over 15 amino acids. The CDR3 DNA follows: TGCAGTGCTAGAGACCGACTAGCGGGACGTTACGAGCAGTACTTC. This encodes CSARDRLAGRYEQYF.

This clonotype was seen many times. The chain carries TRBV28 and TRBJ2-7, with D possibly being TRBD1 (8 bases). The length of the CDR3 is 18 residues. The ends were cut back, 2 bases at V and 1 base at J, with 21 bases in the middle. Germline V CDR1 and CDR2: MDHEN, SYDVKM. For the CDR3, the DNA is TGTGCCAGCAGTTTACGACAGGGGCTTGGCGGGGGATCCTACGAGCAGTACTTC. This codes for CASSLRQGLGGGSYEQYF.

Turning to this clonotype: Germline is not matched at one junction end, which may reflect a read error. The chain combines TRBV7-8 with TRBJ2-1; 7 nucleotides agree with TRBD1. Germline V CDR1 and CDR2: SGHVS, FQNEAQ. The CDR3 is made up of 15 amino acids. Here the CDR3 reads CTSSLRQGAYNDQFF. CDR3 in DNA: TGTACCAGCAGCTTACGACAGGGTGCCTACAATGATCAGTTCTTC.

In this sample, this clonotype is medium-sized. CDR3 sequence: CASSSMNTEAFF. As DNA, the CDR3 is TGTGCCAGCAGCTCCATGAACACTGAAGCTTTCTTT. The chain carries TRBV11-2 and TRBJ1-1, with no clear D. CDR1 and CDR2 (germline): SGHAT, FQNNGV. CDR3 length: 12 amino acids. V was cut by 4 bases and J by 0 bases, with 3 bases left in between.

This clonotype is medium-sized in the sample. The gene calls are TRBV7-2 and TRBJ2-1, with D possibly being TRBD2 (6 bases). V was cut by 5 bases and J by 8 bases, with 13 bases left in between. CDR1 is SGHTA and CDR2 is FQGNSA in the germline V gene. This CDR3 spans 13 amino acids. The CDR3 here is CASSPAREDEQFF. The CDR3 DNA reads TGTGCCAGCAGCCCCGCTAGGGAGGATGAGCAGTTCTTC. The entire variable domain, with the rest obtained from reference TRBV7-2 and TRBJ2-1, is as follows: GAGVSQSPSNKVTEKGKDVELRCDPISGHTALYWYRQSLGQGLEFLIYFQGNSAPDKSGLPSDRFSAERTGGSVSTLTIQRTQQEDSAVYLCASSPAREDEQFFGPGTRLTVL.

By share, this clonotype ranks as medium-sized. This chain uses TRBV28 with TRBJ1-2, with D tentatively TRBD1 (5 bases). Germline V gene sequence: CDR1 MDHEN, CDR2 SYDVKM. Between the trimmed V and J ends, which lost 6 bases and 4 bases, there was a span of 12 bases. The CDR3 sequence is 13 residues long. This CDR3 reads CASRRTGAYGYTF. The CDR3 DNA reads as TGTGCCAGCAGGAGAACCGGGGCCTATGGCTACACCTTC.

Sample share makes this clonotype large (0.1 to 1%). The rearrangement joins TRBV6-1 to TRBJ1-6; D is unresolved. V was cut by 4 bases and J by 2 bases, with 6 bases left in between. This CDR3 spans 14 amino acids. Germline lookup yields CDR1 MNHNS and CDR2 SASEGT. The CDR3 DNA follows: TGTGCCAGCAGTGCCGGGCCCTATAATTCACCCCTCCACTTT. Translated: CASSAGPYNSPLHF.